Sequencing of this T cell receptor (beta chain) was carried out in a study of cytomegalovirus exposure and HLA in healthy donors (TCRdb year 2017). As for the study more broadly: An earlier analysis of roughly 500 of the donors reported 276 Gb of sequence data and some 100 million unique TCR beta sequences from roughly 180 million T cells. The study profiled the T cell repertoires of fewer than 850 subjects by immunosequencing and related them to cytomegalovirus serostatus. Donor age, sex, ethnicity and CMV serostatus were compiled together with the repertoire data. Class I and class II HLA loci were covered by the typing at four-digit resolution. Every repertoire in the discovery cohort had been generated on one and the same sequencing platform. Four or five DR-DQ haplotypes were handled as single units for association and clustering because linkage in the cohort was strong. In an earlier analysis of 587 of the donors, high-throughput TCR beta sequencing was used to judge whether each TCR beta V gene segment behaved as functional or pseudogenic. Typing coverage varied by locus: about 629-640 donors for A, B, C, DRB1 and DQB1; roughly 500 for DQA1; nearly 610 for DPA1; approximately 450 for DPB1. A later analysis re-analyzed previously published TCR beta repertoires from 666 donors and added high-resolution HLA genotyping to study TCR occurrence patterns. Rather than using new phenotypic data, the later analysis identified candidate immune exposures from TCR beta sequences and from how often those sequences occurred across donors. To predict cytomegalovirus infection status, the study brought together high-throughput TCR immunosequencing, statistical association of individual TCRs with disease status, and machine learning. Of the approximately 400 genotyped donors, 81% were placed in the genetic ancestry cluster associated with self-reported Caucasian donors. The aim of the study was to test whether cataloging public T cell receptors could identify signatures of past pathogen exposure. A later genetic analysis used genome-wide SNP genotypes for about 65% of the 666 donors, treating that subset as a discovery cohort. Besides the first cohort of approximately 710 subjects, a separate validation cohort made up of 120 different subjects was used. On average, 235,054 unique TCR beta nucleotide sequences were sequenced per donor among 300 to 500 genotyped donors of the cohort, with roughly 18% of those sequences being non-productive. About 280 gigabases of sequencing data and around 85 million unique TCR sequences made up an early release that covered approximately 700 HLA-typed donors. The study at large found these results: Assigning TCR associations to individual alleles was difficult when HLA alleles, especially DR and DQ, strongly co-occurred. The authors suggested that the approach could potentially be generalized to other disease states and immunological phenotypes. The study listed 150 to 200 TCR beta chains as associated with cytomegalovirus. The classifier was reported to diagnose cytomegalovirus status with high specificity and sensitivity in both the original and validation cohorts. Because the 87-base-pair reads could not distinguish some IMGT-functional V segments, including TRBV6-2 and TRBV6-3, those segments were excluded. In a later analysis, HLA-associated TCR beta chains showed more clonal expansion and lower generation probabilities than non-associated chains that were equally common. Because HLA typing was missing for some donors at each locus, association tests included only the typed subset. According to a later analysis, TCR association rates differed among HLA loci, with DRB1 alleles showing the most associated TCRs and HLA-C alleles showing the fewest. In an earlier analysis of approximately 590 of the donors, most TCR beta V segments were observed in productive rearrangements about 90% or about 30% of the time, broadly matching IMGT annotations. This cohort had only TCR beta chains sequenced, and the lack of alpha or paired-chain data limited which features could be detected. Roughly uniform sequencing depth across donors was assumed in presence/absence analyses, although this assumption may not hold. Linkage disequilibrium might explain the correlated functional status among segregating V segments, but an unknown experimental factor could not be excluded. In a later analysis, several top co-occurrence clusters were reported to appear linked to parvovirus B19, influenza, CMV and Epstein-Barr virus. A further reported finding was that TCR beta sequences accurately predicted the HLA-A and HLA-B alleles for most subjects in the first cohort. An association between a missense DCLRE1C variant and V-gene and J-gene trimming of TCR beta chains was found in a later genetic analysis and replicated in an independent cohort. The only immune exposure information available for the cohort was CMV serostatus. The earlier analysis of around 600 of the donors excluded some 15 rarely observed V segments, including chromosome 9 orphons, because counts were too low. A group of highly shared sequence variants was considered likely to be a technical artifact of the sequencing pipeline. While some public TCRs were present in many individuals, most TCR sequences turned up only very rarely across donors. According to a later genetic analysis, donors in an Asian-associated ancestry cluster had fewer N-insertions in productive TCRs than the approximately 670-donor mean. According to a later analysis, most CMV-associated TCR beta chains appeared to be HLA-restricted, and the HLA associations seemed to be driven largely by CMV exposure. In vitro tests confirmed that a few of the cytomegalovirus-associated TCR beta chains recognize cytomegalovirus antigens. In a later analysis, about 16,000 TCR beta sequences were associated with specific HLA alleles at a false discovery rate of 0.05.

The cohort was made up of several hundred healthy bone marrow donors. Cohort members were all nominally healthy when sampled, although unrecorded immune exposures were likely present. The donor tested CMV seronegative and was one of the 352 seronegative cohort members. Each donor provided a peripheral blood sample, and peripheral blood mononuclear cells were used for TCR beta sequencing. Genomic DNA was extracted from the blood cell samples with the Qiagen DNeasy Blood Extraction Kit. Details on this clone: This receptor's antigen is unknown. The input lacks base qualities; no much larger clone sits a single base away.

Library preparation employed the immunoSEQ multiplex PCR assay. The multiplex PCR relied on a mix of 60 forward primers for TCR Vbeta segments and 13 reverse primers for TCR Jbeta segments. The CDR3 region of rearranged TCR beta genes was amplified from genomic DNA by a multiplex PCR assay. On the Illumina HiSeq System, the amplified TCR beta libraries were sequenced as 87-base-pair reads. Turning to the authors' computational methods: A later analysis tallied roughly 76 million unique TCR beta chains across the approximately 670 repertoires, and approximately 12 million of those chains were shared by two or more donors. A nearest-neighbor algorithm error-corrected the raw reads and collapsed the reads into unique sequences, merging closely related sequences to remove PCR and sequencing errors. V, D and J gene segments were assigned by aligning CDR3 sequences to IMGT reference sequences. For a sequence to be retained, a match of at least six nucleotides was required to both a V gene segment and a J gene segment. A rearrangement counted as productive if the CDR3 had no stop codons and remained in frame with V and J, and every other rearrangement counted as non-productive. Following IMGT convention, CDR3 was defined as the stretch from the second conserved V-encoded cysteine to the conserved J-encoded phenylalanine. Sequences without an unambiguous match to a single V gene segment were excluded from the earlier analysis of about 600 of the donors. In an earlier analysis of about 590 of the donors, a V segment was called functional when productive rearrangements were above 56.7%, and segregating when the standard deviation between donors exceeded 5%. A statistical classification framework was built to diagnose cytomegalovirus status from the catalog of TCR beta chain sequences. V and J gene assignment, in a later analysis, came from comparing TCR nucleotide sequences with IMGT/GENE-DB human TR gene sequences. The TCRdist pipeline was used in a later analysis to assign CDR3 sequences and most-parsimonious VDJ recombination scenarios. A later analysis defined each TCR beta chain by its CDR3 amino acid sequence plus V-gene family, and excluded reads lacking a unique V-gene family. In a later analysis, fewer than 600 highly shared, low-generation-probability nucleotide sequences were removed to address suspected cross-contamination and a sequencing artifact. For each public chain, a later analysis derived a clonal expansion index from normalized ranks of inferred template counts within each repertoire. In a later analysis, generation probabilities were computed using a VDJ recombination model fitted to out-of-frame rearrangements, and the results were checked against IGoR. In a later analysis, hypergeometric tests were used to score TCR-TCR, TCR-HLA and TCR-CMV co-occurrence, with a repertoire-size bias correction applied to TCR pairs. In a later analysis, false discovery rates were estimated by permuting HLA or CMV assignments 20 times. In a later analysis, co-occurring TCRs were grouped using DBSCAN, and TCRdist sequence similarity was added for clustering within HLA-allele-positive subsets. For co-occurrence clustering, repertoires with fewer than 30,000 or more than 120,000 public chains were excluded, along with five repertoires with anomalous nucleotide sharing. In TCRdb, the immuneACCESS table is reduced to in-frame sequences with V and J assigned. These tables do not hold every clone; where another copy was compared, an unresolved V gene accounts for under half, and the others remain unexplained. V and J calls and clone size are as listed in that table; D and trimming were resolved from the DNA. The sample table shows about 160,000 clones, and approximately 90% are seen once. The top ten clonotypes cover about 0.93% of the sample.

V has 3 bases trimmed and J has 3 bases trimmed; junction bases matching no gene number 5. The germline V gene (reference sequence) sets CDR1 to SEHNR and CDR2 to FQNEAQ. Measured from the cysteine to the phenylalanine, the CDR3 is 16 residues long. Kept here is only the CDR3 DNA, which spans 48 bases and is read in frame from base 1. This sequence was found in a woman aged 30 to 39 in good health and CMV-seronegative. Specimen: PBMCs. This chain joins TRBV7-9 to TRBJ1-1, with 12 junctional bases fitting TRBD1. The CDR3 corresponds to CASSLGTGGVDTEAFF. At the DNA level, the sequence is TGTGCCAGCAGCTTGGGGACAGGGGGCGTAGACACTGAAGCTTTCTTT.